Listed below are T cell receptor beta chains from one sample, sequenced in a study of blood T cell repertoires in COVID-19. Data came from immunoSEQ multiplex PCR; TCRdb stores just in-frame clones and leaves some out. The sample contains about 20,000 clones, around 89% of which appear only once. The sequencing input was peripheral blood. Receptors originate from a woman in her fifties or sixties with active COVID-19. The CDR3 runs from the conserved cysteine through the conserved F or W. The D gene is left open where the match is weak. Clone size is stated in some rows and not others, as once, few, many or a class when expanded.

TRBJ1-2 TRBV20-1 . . TGCAGTGCTAGTAGGCCGGGAATCGACTATGGCTACACCTTC CSASRPGIDYGYTF
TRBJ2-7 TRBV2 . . TGTGCCAGCAGTGAAAGGCCAGGGGGAGGCGAGCAGTACTTC CASSERPGGGEQYF
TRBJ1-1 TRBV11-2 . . TGTGCCAGCAGCGTAGCCCGGAGCCAAAACACTGAAGCTTTCTTT CASSVARSQNTEAFF
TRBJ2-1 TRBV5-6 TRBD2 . TGTGCCAGCAGCTTGGAACTAGCGGGGGCCCGCTCCTACAATGAGCAGTTCTTC CASSLELAGARSYNEQFF
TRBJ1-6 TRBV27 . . TGTGCCACTAGACCATTAAGGGGTTCACCCCTCCACTTT CATRPLRGSPLHF
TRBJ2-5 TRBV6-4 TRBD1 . TGTGCCAGCAGTGGCCCCGGACAGGTTGAGACCCAGTACTTC CASSGPGQVETQYF
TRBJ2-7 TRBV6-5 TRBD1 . TGTGCCACCAGGACAGGGGGCCGCTACGAGCAGTACTTC CATRTGGRYEQYF
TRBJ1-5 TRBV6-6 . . TGTGCCAGCAGACCCGGGGCAGGGGATCAGCCCCAGCATTTT CASRPGAGDQPQHF
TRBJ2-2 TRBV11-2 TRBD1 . TGTGCCAGCAGCGCAAACCGGGACAGCGGGGAGCTGTTTTTT CASSANRDSGELFF
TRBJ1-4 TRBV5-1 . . TGCGCCAGCAGCTTGGGGCAGCAGGCCAGTGCAACTAATGAAAAACTGTTTTTT CASSLGQQASATNEKLFF
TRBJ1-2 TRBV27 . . TGTGCCAGCAAATTCCGAACCGACGACACAACCTCATATGGCTACACCTTC CASKFRTDDTTSYGYTF
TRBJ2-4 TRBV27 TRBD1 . TGTGCCAGCAGTGGAGGGACAGGGAGGGACAAAAACATTCAGTACTTC CASSGGTGRDKNIQYF
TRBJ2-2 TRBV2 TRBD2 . TGTGCCAGCAGTCAAACGCGGACTAGCGGAGGCGCGTCCGGGGAGCTGTTTTTT CASSQTRTSGGASGELFF
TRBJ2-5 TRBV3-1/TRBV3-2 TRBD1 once TGTGCCAGCAGCCTCCGGGACAGAAAAGAGACCCAGTACTTC CASSLRDRKETQYF
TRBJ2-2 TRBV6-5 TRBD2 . TGTGCCAGCAGTTTCGGTGGGGGGGTCACCGGGGAGCTGTTTTTT CASSFGGGVTGELFF
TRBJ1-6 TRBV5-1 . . TGCGCCAGCAGCTTGGTACAGGAGAATTCACCCCTCCACTTT CASSLVQENSPLHF
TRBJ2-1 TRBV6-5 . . TGTGCCTCTAAGGGGGGGAGCTCCTACAATGAGCAGTTCTTC CASKGGSSYNEQFF
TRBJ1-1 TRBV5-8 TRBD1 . TGTGCCAGCAGTTATCGGACAGGACGCACTGAAGCTTTCTTT CASSYRTGRTEAFF
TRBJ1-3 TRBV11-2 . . TGTGCCAGCAGCTTACAGGGGATCTCTGGAAACACCATATATTTT CASSLQGISGNTIYF
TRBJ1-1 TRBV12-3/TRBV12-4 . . TGTGCCAGCAGCCCAACAGGGAACACTGAAGCTTTCTTT CASSPTGNTEAFF
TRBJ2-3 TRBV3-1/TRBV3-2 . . TGTGCCAGCAGCCAAGATGTTAGCGGCCGCACAGATACGCAGTATTTT CASSQDVSGRTDTQYF
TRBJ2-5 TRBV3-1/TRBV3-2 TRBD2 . TGTGCCAGCAGCCAGGCCGGACGGGGACTAGGCCGGGAGACCCAGTACTTC CASSQAGRGLGRETQYF
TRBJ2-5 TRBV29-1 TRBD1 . TGCAGCGTCCTCGGGGCAGGGGGTTTAGAGACCCAGTACTTC CSVLGAGGLETQYF
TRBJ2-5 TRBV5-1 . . TGCGCCAGCAGCTTTCAGCCGGGGGAGACCCAGTACTTC CASSFQPGETQYF